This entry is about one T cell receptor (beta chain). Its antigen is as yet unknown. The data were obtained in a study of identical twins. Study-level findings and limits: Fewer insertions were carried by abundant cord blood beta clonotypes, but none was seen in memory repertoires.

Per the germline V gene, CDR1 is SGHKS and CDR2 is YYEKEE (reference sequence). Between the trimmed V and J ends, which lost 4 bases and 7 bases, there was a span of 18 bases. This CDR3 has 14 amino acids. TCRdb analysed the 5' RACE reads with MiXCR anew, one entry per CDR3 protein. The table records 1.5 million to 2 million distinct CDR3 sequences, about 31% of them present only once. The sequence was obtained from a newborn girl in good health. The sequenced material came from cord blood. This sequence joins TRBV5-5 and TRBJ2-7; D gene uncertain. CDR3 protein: CASSPSGPYNEQYF. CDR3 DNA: TGTGCCAGCAGCCCTTCAGGTCCCTACAATGAGCAGTACTTC.